The clone carrying this TCR beta chain was seen repeatedly, ten times or more. MiXCR was run by TCRdb on the 5' RACE reads, yielding one entry per CDR3 protein. This table has some 64,000 distinct CDR3 sequences, less than 25% appearing once. V was clipped by 5 bases and J by 2 bases, with 14 bases between them. Germline V gene data show CDR1 as SGHRS and CDR2 as YFSETQ. The CDR3 runs 14 residues. This sequence was found in a female donor with breast cancer. The J gene is TRBJ2-7, the V gene TRBV5-1, with D possibly being TRBD1 (6 bases). Sequencing input: memory CD4+ T cells sorted from a lymph node. The subset denotes: memory CD4+ T cells, CD4+CD45RO+CD25-. As DNA, the CDR3 is TGCGCCAGCAGTCCTATGACAGGCGCCTACGAGCAGTACTTC. Translation gives CASSPMTGAYEQYF.